This entry lists 6 T cell receptor beta chains sequenced from one sample in a study of beta chain features in type 1 diabetes. Expressed TCRB transcripts were sequenced because the isolated RNA had all been reverse transcribed beforehand. Assay used: immunoSEQ multiplex PCR; TCRdb lists only in-frame clones, some missing. Of roughly 400,000 clones in the sample, over 11% are singletons; the top ten hold approximately 0.038%. Sample: naive CD4+ T cells from blood. The source is a man aged 30-40 years in good health.

The V call is TRBV7-2, the J call TRBJ2-5, with unresolved D. The germline V and J ends were trimmed by 5 bases and 2 bases, with 6 bases remaining between them. CDR3 length equals 12 residues. The germline V gene has CDR1 SGHTA and CDR2 FQGNSA. CDR3 coding DNA: TGTGCCAGCAGCGAATCACAAGAGACCCAGTACTTC. It is translated as CASSESQETQYF.

The chain links TRBV14 to TRBJ1-4, with D hard to call. CDR1 is SGHDN, CDR2 FVKESK, per germline. The CDR3 extends over 12 amino acids. V was shortened by 3 bases and J by 11 bases, with 10 bases between the two germline ends. As DNA, the CDR3 is TGTGCCAGCAGCCAGTCCCAGCTGAAACTGTTTTTT. Encoded protein: CASSQSQLKLFF.

The DNA of the CDR3 is TGTGCCAGCAGGCCCGTCGCGGGGGCCAGGGAGACCCAGTACTTC. Translated, it gives CASRPVAGARETQYF. V is TRBV6-5 and J is TRBJ2-5; tentatively, D is TRBD2 (7 bases). This CDR3 spans 15 amino acids. Trimming left V 6 bases short and J 5 bases short, with 19 bases between. CDR1 is MNHEY, CDR2 SVGAGI, per germline.

This clone turned up a few times. The chain has TRBV2 and TRBJ2-3, with unresolved D. The ends were cut back, 4 bases at V and 1 base at J, with 12 bases in the middle. The V gene's germline CDR1 is SNHLY and CDR2 FYNNEI. The CDR3 consists of 15 residues. The CDR3 sequence is CASSGPSLGTDTQYF. The DNA for the CDR3 is TGTGCCAGCAGTGGCCCTAGTTTGGGCACAGATACGCAGTATTTT.

The genes are TRBV5-1 and TRBJ2-1; D is unresolved. Germline assignment: CDR1 SGHRS and CDR2 YFSETQ. CDR3 length equals 13 residues. V was shortened by 0 bases and J by 5 bases, with 6 bases between the two germline ends. The CDR3 nucleotides read TGCGCCAGCAGCTTGGGCCGACACAATGAGCAGTTCTTC. Translating gives CASSLGRHNEQFF.

This clone has only a few counts. The chain uses TRBV19 and TRBJ2-1; the D is unclear. CDR3 size: 13 residues. CDR1 is LNHDA and CDR2 is SQIVND in the germline V gene (reference sequence). Trimming cost V 5 bases and J 4 bases, with 9 bases left between them. The DNA of the CDR3 is TGTGCCAGTAGTGGCATCTCTTACAATGAGCAGTTCTTC. This gives the protein CASSGISYNEQFF.